This T cell receptor (beta chain) comes out of a study of blood T cell repertoires in COVID-19. Study-wide context: Samples came from the United States, Italy and Spain, spanning acute and convalescent COVID-19.

TCRdb keeps only in-frame clones here, not all; method: immunoSEQ multiplex PCR. The sample has 150,000 or so clones; around 89% are singletons. The germline V gene encodes CDR1 LNHDA and CDR2 SQIVND (reference sequence). The CDR3 runs to 13 residues. V dropped 3 bases and J dropped 8; count of bases not matched to a gene: 6. The gene calls are TRBV19 and TRBJ1-2; 7 bases match TRBD1. The source is a man in his fifties or sixties with active or convalescent COVID-19. Source material: peripheral blood. The CDR3 DNA is TGTGCCAGTAGTATGTCTGGACAGGAGGGCTACACCTTC. It specifies CASSMSGQEGYTF.